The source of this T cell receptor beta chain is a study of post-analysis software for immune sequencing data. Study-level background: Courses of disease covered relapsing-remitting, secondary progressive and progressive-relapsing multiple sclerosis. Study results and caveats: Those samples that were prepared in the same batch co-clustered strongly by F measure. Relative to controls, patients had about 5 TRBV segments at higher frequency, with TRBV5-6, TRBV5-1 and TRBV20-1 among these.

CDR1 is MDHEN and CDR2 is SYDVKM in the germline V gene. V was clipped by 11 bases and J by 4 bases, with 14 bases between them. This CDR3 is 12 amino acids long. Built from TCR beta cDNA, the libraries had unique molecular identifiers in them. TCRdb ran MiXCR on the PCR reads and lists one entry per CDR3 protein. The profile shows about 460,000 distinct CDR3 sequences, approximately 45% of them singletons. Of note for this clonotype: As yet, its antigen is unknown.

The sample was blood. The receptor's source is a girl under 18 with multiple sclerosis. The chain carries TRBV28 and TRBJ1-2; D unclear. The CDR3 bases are TGTGCCGCCTCCACTGAGGTCTATGGCTACACCTTC. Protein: CAASTEVYGYTF.